Below, 8 T cell receptor beta chains from the same sample are listed, as sequenced in a study of OX40 agonist ivuxolimab in advanced cancers. The data were produced by immunoSEQ multiplex PCR, yet TCRdb's version contains in-frame clones alone and is incomplete. This sample yields roughly 50,000 clones, of which roughly 89% are seen a single time; 10% belongs to the top ten. Sequenced material: CD4+ or CD8+ T cells sorted from blood, taken in a trial of the OX40 agonist ivuxolimab. These receptors were taken from an adult with an advanced solid tumor such as melanoma, head and neck, liver or kidney cancer.

By frequency in the sample, this clone is medium-sized (0.01 to 0.1%). V and J are TRBV19 and TRBJ2-1; D is unresolved. V was trimmed by 5 bases and J by 4 bases, leaving 15 bases between them. CDR1 and CDR2 from the germline V gene are LNHDA and SQIVND (reference sequence). This CDR3 region has 15 residues. In DNA, the CDR3 is TGTGCCAGTAGTTTGCTACCACTTAAATACAATGAGCAGTTCTTC. As protein: CASSLLPLKYNEQFF.

The genes are TRBV7-9 and TRBJ2-3; 11 nucleotides agree with TRBD1. The CDR3 has 18 amino acids. Germline loops: CDR1 SEHNR, CDR2 FQNEAQ (reference sequence). The ends lost 2 bases at V and 7 bases at J; junction bases unmatched: 14. The CDR3 spells CASSLYLFGQGAENTQYF. For the CDR3, the DNA is TGTGCCAGCAGCTTATACTTATTTGGACAGGGGGCGGAAAATACGCAGTATTTT.

This clone appeared once. This sequence joins TRBV19 and TRBJ1-5; unclear D gene. Trimming took 7 bases from V and 0 from J, leaving 22 bases between them. CDR3 size: 18 residues. CDR1 is LNHDA, CDR2 SQIVND, per germline (reference sequence). CDR3 sequence: CASTLSGSRTYSNQPQHF. CDR3 DNA: TGTGCCAGTACTTTAAGCGGCAGCCGTACTTATAGCAATCAGCCCCAGCATTTT.

The rearrangement links TRBV7-9 to TRBJ2-1, with 11 positions matching TRBD2. V lost 6 bases, J lost 8 bases, and 12 bases stayed unmatched. The CDR3 spans 16 residues. CDR1 is SEHNR, CDR2 FQNEAQ, per germline (reference sequence). This CDR3 is CASSSIAGGPGHEQFF. The CDR3 bases are TGTGCCAGCAGTTCTATAGCGGGAGGGCCCGGCCATGAGCAGTTCTTC.

This chain links TRBV5-1 with TRBJ1-1; D is possibly TRBD1 (5 bases). The CDR3 length is 14 residues. Germline assignment: CDR1 SGHRS and CDR2 YFSETQ. V dropped 2 bases and J dropped 10 bases, with 18 bases sitting between them. This CDR3 is CASSLGTQGWTAFF. The DNA of the CDR3 is TGCGCCAGCAGCTTAGGGACTCAAGGCTGGACAGCTTTCTTT.

The chain is built from TRBV6-6 and TRBJ2-7; D not certain. This CDR3 region has 13 residues. V lost 2 bases, J lost 7 bases, and 12 bases lay in between. CDR1 and CDR2 from the germline V gene are MNHNY and SVGAGI (reference sequence). This chain's CDR3 is CASSYTEYGEQYF. CDR3 nucleotide sequence: TGTGCCAGCAGTTACACCGAGTACGGGGAGCAGTACTTC.

The J gene is TRBJ1-2, the V gene TRBV4-2; D not certain. V gave up 4 bases and J gave up 4 bases, with 13 bases separating them. CDR1 is LGHNA and CDR2 is YNFKEQ in the germline V gene. CDR3 length: 14 amino acids. CDR3: CASSPPEAPYGYTF. CDR3 DNA: TGTGCCAGCAGCCCCCCCGAGGCCCCCTATGGCTACACCTTC.

This sequence joins TRBV9 and TRBJ2-7, with TRBD1 matching 7 bases. This CDR3 is built from 14 residues. With 4 bases clipped from V and 3 bases from J, the junction kept 7 bases outside the gene matches. The V gene's germline CDR1 is SGDLS and CDR2 YYNGEE. The CDR3 bases are TGTGCCAGCAGCATCCAGGGGGAATACTACGAGCAGTACTTC. It translates to CASSIQGEYYEQYF.